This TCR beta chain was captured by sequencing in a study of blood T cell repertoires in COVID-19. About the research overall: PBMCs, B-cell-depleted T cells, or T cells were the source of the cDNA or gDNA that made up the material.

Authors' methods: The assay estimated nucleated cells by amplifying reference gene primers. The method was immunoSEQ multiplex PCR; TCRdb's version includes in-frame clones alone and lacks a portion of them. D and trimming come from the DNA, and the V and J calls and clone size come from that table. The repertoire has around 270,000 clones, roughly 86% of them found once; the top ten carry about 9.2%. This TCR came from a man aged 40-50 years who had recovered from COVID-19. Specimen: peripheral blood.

The CDR3 DNA reads TGTGCCAGCATTGGGGAGTCCTGGGAGACCCAGTACTTC. It is translated as CASIGESWETQYF. The chain recombines TRBV12-3 or TRBV12-4 with TRBJ2-5, with a possible D match to TRBD2 (5 bases). This CDR3 comprises 13 residues. V lost 7 bases and J lost 5, with 14 bases in between.